Listed here are 27 T cell receptor beta chains from one sample, sequenced in a study of regulatory T cells in long-lasting Graves disease. As to time point: newly diagnosed GD, antithyroid drugs for less than 3 months. Extracted PBMC RNA gave rise to the TCR library. Arm-PCR of CDR3 regions and iRepertoire HTBI primers were the basis on which TCR beta libraries were built. MiXCR was run by TCRdb on the multiplex PCR reads, yielding one entry per CDR3 protein. The table lists fewer than 650,000 distinct CDR3 sequences, more than 15% of them singletons. In addition, the sample was reused for a study of T cells in Graves' hyperthyroidism and ophthalmopathy.

The sample was peripheral blood mononuclear cells (PBMCs), taken at new diagnosis, from a patient treated with antithyroid drugs. The receptors derive from a young man with Graves disease.

The gene calls are TRBV11-2 and TRBJ2-7; D is perhaps TRBD1 (6 bases). CDR3 size: 13 residues. V lost 7 bases to trimming and J lost 5 bases, with 15 bases between them. The germline V gene encodes CDR1 SGHAT and CDR2 FQNNGV. The CDR3 sequence: CASTPGRGHEQYF. In nucleotides, the CDR3 is TGTGCCAGCACCCCCGGCAGGGGACACGAGCAGTACTTC.

This chain connects TRBV15 to TRBJ1-5; weak D call: TRBD1 (6 bases). The CDR3 is 14 amino acids. Germline V CDR1 and CDR2: LNHNV, YYDKDF (reference sequence). Trimming shortened V by 3 bases and J by 2 bases, and 8 bases separated the two germline ends. The CDR3 region is CATSRAGGNQPQHF. The DNA of the CDR3 is TGTGCCACCAGCAGGGCAGGGGGCAATCAGCCCCAGCATTTT.

In the case of this clonotype: This sequence may be a read error, since a much larger clone differs from it by one base. Because the CDR3 is missing its conserved closing phenylalanine or tryptophan, this is likely a read error. The J gene is TRBJ2-1, the V gene TRBV7-3; D uncertain. Per germline, CDR1 SGHTA and CDR2 FQGTGA. The V end was cut by 5 bases, the J end by 9 bases, with 11 bases between. The CDR3 has 12 amino acids. CDR3 nucleotide sequence: TGTGCCAGCAGCCCGTCTGAAGGTGAGCAGTTCTCC. Translating it yields CASSPSEGEQFS.

The rearrangement links TRBV30 to TRBJ2-7; the D is unclear. Trimming stripped 2 bases from V and 5 bases from J, with 10 bases between. CDR1 and CDR2 from the germline V gene are GTSNPN and SVGIG (reference sequence). CDR3 length: 12 residues. The CDR3 DNA is TGTGCCTGGAGTCGTGTAGGAGACGAGCAGTACTTC. Protein: CAWSRVGDEQYF.

This clonotype occurred once. The gene calls are TRBV30 and TRBJ2-7; 7 bases map to TRBD2. Losses at the gene ends were 0 bases for V and 3 bases for J; bases not matched to a gene: 5. Per the germline V gene, CDR1 is GTSNPN and CDR2 is SVGIG (reference sequence). This CDR3 contains 14 residues. CDR3 residues: CAWSVPAGNYEQYF. CDR3 bases: TGTGCCTGGAGTGTACCAGCGGGAAACTACGAGCAGTACTTC.

This chain links TRBV20-1 with TRBJ2-1, with D possibly being TRBD1 or TRBD2 (5 bases each). Germline V gives CDR1 DFQATT, CDR2 SNEGSKA (reference sequence). The CDR3 is 14 amino acids. Trimming left V 0 bases short and J 5 bases short, with 11 bases between. The CDR3 nucleotides read TGCAGTGCTAGAGATCAGGGACCCAACAATGAGCAGTTCTTC. Protein product: CSARDQGPNNEQFF.

This clonotype has just a few counts. This clone may be a read error of a much larger clone one base away. This chain joins TRBV14 and TRBJ2-5; D call uncertain. V was trimmed by 0 bases and J by 5 bases, leaving 4 bases between them. Per the germline V gene, CDR1 is SGHDN and CDR2 is FVKESK. This CDR3 spans 12 amino acids. The CDR3 spells CASSQDWETQYF. The CDR3 DNA reads TGTGCCAGCAGCCAAGATTGGGAGACCCAGTACTTC.

Of note for this clonotype: It may be a read error: a sequence one base away is much more abundant. In this CDR3 the conserved last residue, phenylalanine or tryptophan, is missing, so a read error is likely. The chain links TRBV9 to TRBJ2-3, with D perhaps matching TRBD1 (5 bases). V gave up 3 bases and J gave up 1 base, with 12 bases separating them. The germline V gene encodes CDR1 SGDLS and CDR2 YYNGEE. This CDR3 is 15 amino acids long. Here the CDR3 DNA reads TGTGCCAGCAGCGCTGCAGGGATGCGCACAGATACGCAGTATCTT. It specifies CASSAAGMRTDTQYL.

A remark on this clonotype: This could be a read error, since a much larger clone is one nucleotide away. V usage is TRBV10-3 and J usage is TRBJ2-3; 7 bases line up with TRBD2. Germline V CDR1 and CDR2: ENHRY, SYGVKD. There are 15 residues in the CDR3. The CDR3 loop reads CASRSLSGYTDTRYF. CDR3 sequence (DNA): TGTGCCAGCAGATCACTTAGCGGGTACACAGATACGCGGTATTTT.

The chain employs TRBV14 and TRBJ2-5, with 8 bases lining up with TRBD2. The V gene's germline CDR1 is SGHDN and CDR2 FVKESK. The CDR3 sequence is 16 residues long. V gave up 0 bases and J gave up 4 bases; unmatched junction bases: 7. CDR3 bases: TGTGCCAGCAGCCAAGAAGCGGGAGTGTCGGGAGAGACCCAGTACTTC. This codes for CASSQEAGVSGETQYF.

CDR3 amino acids: CSAREVPTTYEQYF. CDR3 in DNA: TGCAGTGCTAGAGAGGTGCCGACTACCTACGAGCAGTACTTC. The V gene is TRBV20-1, the J gene TRBJ2-7; possible D gene TRBD2, 5 bases. The CDR3 has 14 residues. V was trimmed by 0 bases and J by 2 bases, leaving 11 bases between them. Germline V gene lookup returns CDR1 DFQATT and CDR2 SNEGSKA (reference sequence).

With respect to this clonotype: This may stem from a read error, because a much larger clone lies one nucleotide away. The chain has TRBV2 and TRBJ1-2; D not certain. Germline values: CDR1 SNHLY, CDR2 FYNNEI. CDR3 length: 13 amino acids. For the CDR3, the DNA is TGTGCTCGCCAGAATCCGATTGACTATGGCTACACCTTC. Protein sequence: CARQNPIDYGYTF.

Many counts were recorded for this clonotype. This chain uses TRBV29-1 with TRBJ2-1; no definite D call. Per the germline V gene, CDR1 is SQVTM and CDR2 is ANQGSEA. This CDR3 has 14 amino acids. Trimming stripped 7 bases from V and 7 bases from J, with 20 bases between. The CDR3 nucleotides read TGCAGCGGGGTCAGGCCGAGGAGTTATAATGAGCAGTTCTTC. Residues: CSGVRPRSYNEQFF.

This clonotype occurred many times. This chain uses TRBV12-3 or TRBV12-4 with TRBJ1-5, with D hard to call. The CDR3 is 14 amino acids. Trimming took 5 bases from V and 3 from J, leaving 11 bases between them. CDR3 in amino acids: CASSQSGNNQPQHF. The DNA for the CDR3 is TGTGCCAGCAGTCAATCCGGGAACAATCAGCCCCAGCATTTT.

This clonotype was detected a few times. The J gene is TRBJ2-7, the V gene TRBV5-6; 15 nucleotides agree with TRBD2. CDR3 size: 14 residues. The germline V gene encodes CDR1 SGHDT and CDR2 YYEEEE. Trimming at V came to 3 bases and at J to 7 bases, leaving 2 bases not matched to a gene. CDR3 DNA: TGTGCCAGCAGCTACGGACTAGCGGGAGGGGAGCAGTACTTC. It encodes CASSYGLAGGEQYF. Variable domain in full (rest from reference TRBV5-6 and TRBJ2-7): DAGVTQSPTHLIKTRGQQVTLRCSPKSGHDTVSWYQQALGQGPQFIFQYYEEEERQRGNFPDRFSGHQFPNYSSELNVNALLLGDSALYLCASSYGLAGGEQYFGPGTRLTVT.

This sequence joins TRBV6-1 and TRBJ1-5; D gene uncertain. V lost 6 bases and J 6 bases, leaving 12 bases between the germline ends. The CDR3 totals 13 residues. Germline CDR1 MNHNS, CDR2 SASEGT. CDR3: CASSLEYGQPQHF. CDR3 DNA sequence: TGTGCCAGCAGCCTCGAGTACGGTCAGCCCCAGCATTTT.

The table lists this clonotype with many counts. J is TRBJ1-1 and V is TRBV30; 9 bases agree with TRBD1. Trimming took 3 bases from V and 4 from J; bases not matched to a gene: 6. The germline V gene has CDR1 GTSNPN and CDR2 SVGIG (reference sequence). The length of the CDR3 is 14 residues. The CDR3 nucleotides read TGTGCCTGGAGGATCGACAGGGGGATCACTGAAGCTTTCTTT. As protein: CAWRIDRGITEAFF.

This clonotype was detected many times. In DNA, the CDR3 is TGTGCCATCCAGACCTCCATGAACACTGAAGCTTTCTTT. Translating gives CAIQTSMNTEAFF. V and J are TRBV28 and TRBJ1-1; no definite D call. The germline gives CDR1 MDHEN, CDR2 SYDVKM. Trimming cost V 10 bases and J 0 bases, with 12 bases left between them. This CDR3 contains 13 residues.

This clonotype showed up just a few times. The chain links TRBV30 to TRBJ1-6; 7 positions match TRBD1. From germline, CDR1 is GTSNPN and CDR2 SVGIG (reference sequence). Trimming removed 2 bases from V and 7 bases from J; junction bases left unmatched: 8. The CDR3 runs 15 residues. CDR3 sequence (DNA): TGTGCCTGGAGTCCGATGAACAGGGGAAATTCACCCCTCCACTTT. Protein sequence: CAWSPMNRGNSPLHF. Variable domain in full (rest from reference TRBV30 and TRBJ1-6): SQTIHQWPATLVQPVGSPLSLECTVEGTSNPNLYWYRQAAGRGLQLLFYSVGIGQISSEVPQNLSASRPQDRQFILSSKKLLLSDSGFYLCAWSPMNRGNSPLHFGNGTRLTVT.

This clonotype has only a few counts. The V call is TRBV27, the J call TRBJ1-5; D is undetermined. Germline assignment: CDR1 MNHEY and CDR2 SMNVEV (reference sequence). This CDR3 contains 15 residues. V lost 4 bases, J lost 0 bases, and 10 bases lay in between. In DNA, the CDR3 is TGTGCCAGCAGTTGGGCAGCCGATAGCAATCAGCCCCAGCATTTT. Its protein product is CASSWAADSNQPQHF.

This clonotype was seen repeatedly, ten times or more. The rearrangement uses TRBV7-9 and TRBJ2-1; 12 positions match TRBD2. J gave up 9 bases and V 2 bases, and 5 bases lay outside the gene matches. This CDR3 has 15 residues. Per the germline V gene, CDR1 is SEHNR and CDR2 is FQNEAQ (reference sequence). CDR3 amino acids: CASSLRTSGIVEQFF. The CDR3 bases are TGTGCCAGCAGCTTACGGACTAGCGGGATCGTTGAGCAGTTCTTC.

This chain uses TRBV19 with TRBJ1-4; the match to TRBD1 covers 10 bases. Germline CDR1 is LNHDA and CDR2 is SQIVND (reference sequence). CDR3 length: 14 amino acids. V gave up 5 bases and J gave up 7 bases; unmatched junction bases: 4. CDR3 DNA sequence: TGTGCCAGTAGTGTGGGACAGGGGATTGAAAAACTGTTTTTT. It yields the protein CASSVGQGIEKLFF.

This chain joins TRBV20-1 and TRBJ2-1; 8 positions agree with TRBD2. Looked up from germline, CDR1 is DFQATT and CDR2 is SNEGSKA (reference sequence). The CDR3 covers 19 residues. V lost 4 bases, J lost 1 base, and 18 bases stayed unmatched. The CDR3 DNA sequence: TGCAGTGCTATGGGGCAGCGGGAGTCCCCTTCCTTTTCCTACAATGAGCAGTTCTTC. The encoded protein is CSAMGQRESPSFSYNEQFF.

This clonotype was counted ten times or more. The V call is TRBV28, the J call TRBJ2-7; 13 positions agree with TRBD2. Germline V gene sequence: CDR1 MDHEN, CDR2 SYDVKM. Trimming at V came to 5 bases and at J to 2 bases, leaving 9 bases not matched to a gene. The CDR3 extends over 17 amino acids. CDR3 in DNA: TGTGCCAGCAGTGCCTTTCGACTAGCGGGAGGACCCTACGAGCAGTACTTC. Its translation: CASSAFRLAGGPYEQYF. Supplemented by reference TRBV28 and TRBJ2-7, the full variable domain reads DVKVTQSSRYLVKRTGEKVFLECVQDMDHENMFWYRQDPGLGLRLIYFSYDVKMKEKGDIPEGYSVSREKKERFSLILESASTNQTSMYLCASSAFRLAGGPYEQYFGPGTRLTVT.

This clonotype occurred a few times. The chain carries TRBV20-1 and TRBJ1-5, with D possibly being TRBD1 (6 bases). The germline CDR1 and CDR2 sequences are DFQATT and SNEGSKA (reference sequence). V shed 3 bases and J shed 0 bases, with 15 bases lying between them. CDR3 length equals 16 residues. The CDR3 bases are TGCAGTGCTAGGGCCCCCGGGACATTTAGCAATCAGCCCCAGCATTTT. Translated, it gives CSARAPGTFSNQPQHF.

This sequence joins TRBV28 and TRBJ2-5, with D unclear. The CDR3 has 15 residues. With 1 base removed from V and 0 bases from J, the gap between germline ends came to 9 bases. CDR1 and CDR2 from the germline V gene are MDHEN and SYDVKM. The CDR3 DNA follows: TGTGCCAGCAGTTTATCGTGGGGATACCAAGAGACCCAGTACTTC. It is translated as CASSLSWGYQETQYF.

This sequence joins TRBV28 and TRBJ1-5; D is unclear. The CDR3 is made up of 15 amino acids. The germline V and J ends were trimmed by 3 bases and 4 bases, with 13 bases remaining between them. CDR1 and CDR2 from the germline V gene are MDHEN and SYDVKM. The CDR3 DNA is TGTGCCAGCAGTTTCGACGGGCGATTTAATCAGCCCCAGCATTTT. It encodes CASSFDGRFNQPQHF.